The 21 T cell receptor beta chains below come from one sample, sequenced in a study of T-cell reconstitution after alpha-beta-depleted transplantation in children. Study-wide points: T-cell numbers and diversity, one year after transplant, stemmed largely from T cells that were newly produced.

As it was prepared, the TCRbeta library received unique molecular identifiers. TCRdb called the PCR reads again in MiXCR, with one record for every CDR3 protein. The top ten hold 9.1% of the sample, which has about 290,000 distinct CDR3 sequences, approximately 7.3% seen once. These receptors have no identified antigens. Sequencing used peripheral blood, obtained 360 days after TCRalphabeta/CD19-depleted stem cell transplant. The receptor source for this set is a female patient aged 2-9 years who had a stem cell transplant for Fanconi anemia, so the T cells may come from the graft donor.

The V call is TRBV20-1, the J call TRBJ2-5; D may be TRBD1 (7 bases). Trimming shortened V by 4 bases and J by 2 bases, and 14 bases separated the two germline ends. Germline lookup yields CDR1 DFQATT and CDR2 SNEGSKA (reference sequence). The CDR3 loop spans 14 amino acids. DNA for the CDR3: TGCAGTGCTAATCAGGGGGGCCCTCAAGAGACCCAGTACTTC. Residues: CSANQGGPQETQYF.

This clonotype was counted a few times. The chain employs TRBV25-1 and TRBJ2-1, with 8 nucleotides matching TRBD2. Trimming removed 11 bases from V and 7 bases from J; junction bases left unmatched: 10. Germline loops: CDR1 MGHDK, CDR2 SYGVNS. The CDR3 spans 13 residues. CDR3 in amino acids: CARPGGLWNEQFF. The DNA of the CDR3 is TGTGCCCGTCCGGGGGGGCTATGGAATGAGCAGTTCTTC.

Only a few counts were recorded for this clonotype. This chain joins TRBV11-2 and TRBJ2-2; a weak D match, TRBD2 (6 bases). V gave up 1 base and J gave up 6 bases, with 18 bases separating them. The V gene's germline CDR1 is SGHAT and CDR2 FQNNGV. The CDR3 totals 17 residues. The CDR3 region is CASSLGAGGVSSGELFF. The CDR3 bases are TGTGCCAGCAGCTTAGGGGCCGGCGGGGTGTCCTCCGGGGAGCTGTTTTTT.

This clonotype appeared a few times. Germline and junction disagree at one end, which may indicate a read error. The chain couples TRBV7-7 to TRBJ2-7, with TRBD2 as a possible D gene (6 bases). The CDR3 runs 14 residues. Germline lookup yields CDR1 SSHAT and CDR2 FNYEAQ (reference sequence). CDR3 sequence (DNA): TGTGCTAGCAGCTTAGGGACTGATTCCTACGAGCAGTACTTC. Translating gives CASSLGTDSYEQYF.

This clonotype was seen ten or more times. The chain carries TRBV29-1 and TRBJ2-3; D remains ambiguous. CDR3 length: 12 amino acids. The ends were cut back, 7 bases at V and 5 bases at J, with 13 bases in the middle. The germline CDR1 and CDR2 sequences are SQVTM and ANQGSEA. The CDR3 DNA reads TGCAGCGCTTCTGGGCCCCAAGATACGCAGTATTTT. Translated, it gives CSASGPQDTQYF.

This clonotype occurred many times. The chain combines TRBV29-1 with TRBJ1-1, with 9 bases fitting TRBD1. V lost 6 bases, J lost 5 bases, and 7 bases stayed unmatched. The CDR3 is 13 residues long. Germline V lookup: CDR1 SQVTM, CDR2 ANQGSEA. The CDR3 loop reads CSVAGQGSTEAFF. CDR3 nucleotides: TGCAGCGTCGCGGGACAGGGTTCAACTGAAGCTTTCTTT.

The rearrangement uses TRBV10-2 and TRBJ1-2; a weak D match, TRBD1 (5 bases). CDR1 and CDR2 from the germline V gene are WSHSY and SAAADI. The V end lost 11 bases, the J end lost 5 bases, and 21 bases lay between the germline ends. The CDR3 spans 14 residues. The CDR3 is CAVQSRDLGYGYTF. The CDR3 coding sequence is TGCGCCGTCCAATCCAGGGATCTGGGTTATGGCTACACCTTC.

The chain has TRBV7-9 and TRBJ2-7; 8 bases align to TRBD2. Trimming took 1 base from V and 3 from J; bases not matched to a gene: 5. From germline, CDR1 is SEHNR and CDR2 FQNEAQ (reference sequence). The CDR3 runs 15 residues. CDR3 in DNA: TGTGCCAGCAGCTTAGTAGCGGGGCAGCTCTACGAGCAGTACTTC. Amino acids: CASSLVAGQLYEQYF.

This clonotype was picked up a small number of times. The chain couples TRBV20-1 to TRBJ1-1; 10 nucleotides match TRBD1. Per the germline V gene, CDR1 is DFQATT and CDR2 is SNEGSKA (reference sequence). This CDR3 has 16 amino acids. V lost 3 bases and J lost 7; bases outside the gene matches: 14. The CDR3 loop reads CSARDPTSTGGFEAFF. Written as DNA, the CDR3 is TGCAGTGCTAGGGATCCCACCTCGACAGGGGGCTTTGAAGCTTTCTTT.

This clonotype was counted ten times or more. The rearrangement links TRBV7-9 to TRBJ2-7; the D gene is possibly TRBD1 (6 bases). V was clipped by 1 base and J by 2 bases, with 12 bases between them. From germline, CDR1 is SEHNR and CDR2 FQNEAQ (reference sequence). The CDR3 runs to 15 residues. The CDR3 reads CASSLVTGLTYEQYF. The CDR3 region has the DNA TGTGCCAGCAGCTTAGTTACAGGGTTGACCTACGAGCAGTACTTC.

This clonotype was counted many times. The CDR3 reads CASSLGRGIGEQFF. The CDR3, as DNA: TGTGCCAGCAGTTTAGGCAGGGGCATCGGTGAGCAGTTCTTC. The chain has TRBV12-3 or TRBV12-4 and TRBJ2-1, with D perhaps TRBD1 (6 bases). The V and J ends lost 1 base and 9 bases respectively, with 13 bases between them. This CDR3 is 14 amino acids long.

This clonotype appeared a few times. The CDR3 protein is CASSREAYHNSPLHF. CDR3 DNA: TGTGCCAGCTCAAGGGAGGCATACCATAATTCACCCCTCCACTTT. The V gene is TRBV18, the J gene TRBJ1-6; no definite D call. The CDR3 is 15 amino acids. Germline lookup yields CDR1 KGHSH and CDR2 LQKENI. Trimming stripped 5 bases from V and 5 bases from J, with 13 bases between.

The rearrangement links TRBV4-3 to TRBJ1-1, with D unclear. There are 15 residues in the CDR3. The V gene lost 0 bases and the J gene lost 4 bases, with 12 bases spanning the gap. The germline gives CDR1 LGHNA, CDR2 YSLEER. The CDR3 here is CASSQDPRGSTEAFF. Written as DNA, the CDR3 is TGCGCCAGCAGCCAAGATCCGAGAGGAAGCACTGAAGCTTTCTTT.

The CDR3 is CASSSGGISYNEQFF. The CDR3 nucleotides read TGTGCCAGCAGTTCCGGGGGGATCTCCTACAATGAGCAGTTCTTC. The chain is built from TRBV2 and TRBJ2-1; 7 bases are shared with TRBD2. Germline V gene data show CDR1 as SNHLY and CDR2 as FYNNEI. CDR3 length equals 15 residues. V was pared by 5 bases and J by 0 bases, with 4 bases of the junction left unmatched.

This clonotype has just a few counts. This sequence joins TRBV5-1 and TRBJ2-2; 10 nucleotides line up with TRBD1. There are 16 residues in the CDR3. V shed 4 bases, J shed 5 bases, and the junction held 8 bases outside the gene matches. Per the germline V gene, CDR1 is SGHRS and CDR2 is YFSETQ. Written as DNA, the CDR3 is TGCGCCAGCAGCGGTCCGGGACAGGGGAAGACCGGGGAGCTGTTTTTT. Amino acids: CASSGPGQGKTGELFF.

In regard to this clonotype: Possible read error: a much larger clone is one base away. The CDR3 here is CSVRDPGEDTQYF. DNA for the CDR3: TGCAGCGTCAGGGACCCCGGAGAAGATACGCAGTATTTT. The chain couples TRBV29-1 to TRBJ2-3; either TRBD1 or TRBD2 may supply D (5 bases each). Trimming cost V 6 bases and J 5 bases, with 15 bases left between them. The germline V gene has CDR1 SQVTM and CDR2 ANQGSEA. The length of the CDR3 is 13 residues.

At least ten counts were recorded for this clonotype. The genes are TRBV4-3 and TRBJ1-1, with no clear D. This CDR3 contains 14 residues. Trimming removed 1 base at V and 2 bases at J, with 8 bases between. Germline V lookup: CDR1 LGHNA, CDR2 YSLEER. CDR3: CASSQVRVNTEAFF. The CDR3 DNA sequence: TGCGCCAGCAGCCAAGTACGGGTAAACACTGAAGCTTTCTTT.

This clonotype was observed a handful of times. The chain recombines TRBV7-3 with TRBJ2-1; TRBD1 agrees at 9 bases. Trimming at V came to 2 bases and at J to 6 bases, leaving 5 bases not matched to a gene. Per germline, CDR1 SGHTA and CDR2 FQGTGA. The length of the CDR3 is 15 residues. The CDR3, as DNA: TGTGCCAGCAGCTTAGCACAGGGGGCGCGCAATGAGCAGTTCTTC. This translates into CASSLAQGARNEQFF.

This clonotype has a count of ten or more. The rearrangement links TRBV9 to TRBJ1-3, with no clear D. This CDR3 has 15 amino acids. Trimming stripped 0 bases from V and 2 bases from J, with 9 bases between. Germline-derived CDR1 and CDR2 are SGDLS and YYNGEE. In DNA, the CDR3 is TGTGCCAGCAGCGTAGGAGGCAGTGCTGGAAACACCATATATTTT. Translation: CASSVGGSAGNTIYF.

Many counts were recorded for this clonotype. V gene TRBV29-1 combines with J gene TRBJ2-7; D might be TRBD2 (5 bases). CDR3 length: 12 residues. Looked up from germline, CDR1 is SQVTM and CDR2 is ANQGSEA. V lost 1 base and J lost 3, with 7 bases in between. The CDR3 DNA reads TGCAGCGTTGAAGTCGGGGTCTACGAGCAGTACTTC. Protein product: CSVEVGVYEQYF.

This clonotype was recorded a few times. The chain carries TRBV7-9 and TRBJ2-5; TRBD2 matches at 7 bases. The junction had 8 bases not matched to a gene; V was cut back by 0 bases and J by 1 base. The length of the CDR3 is 17 residues. Germline lookup yields CDR1 SEHNR and CDR2 FQNEAQ (reference sequence). The CDR3 region has the DNA TGTGCCAGCAGCTTAGCGATGGGACTACCGGGCCAAGAGACCCAGTACTTC. Amino acids: CASSLAMGLPGQETQYF.